These T cell receptor beta chains were read from a single sample in a study of technical replicates of blood from several donors. Profiled with immunoSEQ multiplex PCR; TCRdb holds only in-frame clones, not every one. The sample yields around 69,000 clones, 70% to 90% seen once. The sample consisted of PBMCs. The source is a human donor in good health. Some clones in this sample may be carry-over from other donors' samples. Both conserved end residues are trimmed from each CDR3. Clone size is given for some rows only: seen once, a few or many times, or a class if the clone is expanded.

j_call: TRBJ2-3
v_call: TRBV29-1
clone_size: -
cdr3_aa: SAEWARTQY

j_call: TRBJ2-1
v_call: TRBV11-2
clone_size: -
cdr3_aa: ASTPGLAGVNEQF

j_call: TRBJ1-5
v_call: TRBV4-2
clone_size: few
cdr3_aa: ASSQDDTSNQPQH

j_call: TRBJ2-7
v_call: TRBV15
clone_size: -
cdr3_aa: ATSRARQGSPEQY

j_call: TRBJ2-7
v_call: TRBV13
clone_size: -
cdr3_aa: ASSLSLTSGYYEQY

j_call: TRBJ2-5
v_call: TRBV7-9
clone_size: -
cdr3_aa: ASSYRPASGQETQY

j_call: TRBJ1-6
v_call: TRBV6-6
clone_size: once
cdr3_aa: ASIATGVSPLH

j_call: TRBJ2-6
v_call: TRBV6-4
clone_size: -
cdr3_aa: ASSAGTSSGANVLT

j_call: TRBJ2-2
v_call: TRBV9
clone_size: -
cdr3_aa: ASSARASNTGELF

j_call: TRBJ2-1
v_call: TRBV11-2
clone_size: -
cdr3_aa: ASSLVGVNDEQF

j_call: TRBJ1-2
v_call: TRBV13
clone_size: -
cdr3_aa: ASSLGDGGGYT

j_call: TRBJ2-7
v_call: TRBV19
clone_size: -
cdr3_aa: ASSASGTPYEQY

j_call: TRBJ1-6
v_call: TRBV6-5
clone_size: -
cdr3_aa: ASSREWGNSPLH

j_call: TRBJ2-7
v_call: TRBV30
clone_size: few
cdr3_aa: AWSVQGADEQY

j_call: TRBJ2-1
v_call: TRBV5-3
clone_size: -
cdr3_aa: ARSLVLAPYNEQF

j_call: TRBJ2-2
v_call: TRBV7-9
clone_size: -
cdr3_aa: ASSLAGGSGELF

j_call: TRBJ1-3
v_call: TRBV5-6
clone_size: -
cdr3_aa: ASSPTRLPNTIY

j_call: TRBJ1-3
v_call: TRBV5-5
clone_size: -
cdr3_aa: ASWGLNSGNTIY

j_call: TRBJ1-1
v_call: TRBV10-1
clone_size: -
cdr3_aa: ASRDLPGQGNTEAF

j_call: TRBJ2-1
v_call: TRBV6-4
clone_size: few
cdr3_aa: ASSDRGDSYNEQF

j_call: TRBJ2-7
v_call: TRBV19
clone_size: -
cdr3_aa: ASSPSGSSYEQY

j_call: TRBJ2-1
v_call: TRBV5-1
clone_size: -
cdr3_aa: ASSTGRAYNEQF